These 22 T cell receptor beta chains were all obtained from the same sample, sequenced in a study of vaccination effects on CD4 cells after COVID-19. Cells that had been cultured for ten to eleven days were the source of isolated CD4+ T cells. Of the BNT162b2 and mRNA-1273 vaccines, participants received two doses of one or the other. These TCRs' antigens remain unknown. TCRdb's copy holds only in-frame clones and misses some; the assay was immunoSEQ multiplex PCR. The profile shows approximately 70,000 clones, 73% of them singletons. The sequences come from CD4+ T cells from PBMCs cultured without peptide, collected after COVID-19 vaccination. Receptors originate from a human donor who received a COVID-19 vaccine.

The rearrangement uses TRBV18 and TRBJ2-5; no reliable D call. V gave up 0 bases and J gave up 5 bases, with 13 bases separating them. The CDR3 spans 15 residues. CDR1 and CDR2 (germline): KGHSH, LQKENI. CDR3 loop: CASSPPSPSDETQYF. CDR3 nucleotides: TGTGCCAGCTCACCACCGTCGCCCAGCGACGAGACCCAGTACTTC.

The CDR3 region is CASSYGRPENTEAFF. The CDR3 nucleotides are TGTGCCAGCAGTTACGGACGGCCGGAGAACACTGAAGCTTTCTTT. The chain couples TRBV6-6 to TRBJ1-1, with D unclear. The CDR3 consists of 15 residues. Trimming cost V 2 bases and J 1 base, with 11 bases left between them. In germline, CDR1 is MNHNY, CDR2 SVGAGI (reference sequence).

This chain's CDR3 is CASSQDLTGYSSYEQYV. CDR3 coding DNA: TGTGCCAGCAGCCAAGATCTAACGGGGTATTCTTCCTACGAGCAGTACGTC. This chain connects TRBV4-2 to TRBJ2-7; D might be TRBD2 (5 bases). The CDR3 has 17 residues. Per the germline V gene, CDR1 is LGHNA and CDR2 is YNFKEQ. V lost 0 bases, J lost 1 base, and 16 bases lay in between.

The CDR3 loop reads CASSLAVTGELFF. In nucleotides, the CDR3 is TGTGCCAGCAGCTTGGCAGTTACCGGGGAGCTGTTTTTT. The chain recombines TRBV5-6 with TRBJ2-2; D is uncertain. Germline CDR1 SGHDT, CDR2 YYEEEE. This CDR3 is 13 amino acids long. With 0 bases removed from V and 5 bases from J, the gap between germline ends came to 5 bases.

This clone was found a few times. CDR3 protein: CASSRWGGYTF. CDR3 nucleotides: TGTGCCAGCAGTAGGTGGGGCGGCTACACCTTC. The rearrangement links TRBV27 to TRBJ1-2, with D perhaps matching TRBD1 (5 bases). This CDR3 comprises 11 residues. V was trimmed by 5 bases and J by 8 bases, leaving 9 bases between them. Germline V CDR1 and CDR2: MNHEY, SMNVEV (reference sequence).

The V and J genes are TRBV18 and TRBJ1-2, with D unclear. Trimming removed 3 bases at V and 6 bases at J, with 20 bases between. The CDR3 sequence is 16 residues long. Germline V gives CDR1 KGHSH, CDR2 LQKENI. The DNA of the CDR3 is TGTGCCAGCTCACCCGTCCCCGGGTCCCCTTCACATGGCTACACCTTC. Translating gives CASSPVPGSPSHGYTF.

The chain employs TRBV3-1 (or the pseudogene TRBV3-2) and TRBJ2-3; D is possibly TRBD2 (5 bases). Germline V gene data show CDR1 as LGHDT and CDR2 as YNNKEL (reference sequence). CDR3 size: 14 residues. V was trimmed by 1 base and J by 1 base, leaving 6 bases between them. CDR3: CASSQVSGTDTQYF. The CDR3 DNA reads TGTGCCAGCAGCCAAGTTAGCGGCACAGATACGCAGTATTTT.

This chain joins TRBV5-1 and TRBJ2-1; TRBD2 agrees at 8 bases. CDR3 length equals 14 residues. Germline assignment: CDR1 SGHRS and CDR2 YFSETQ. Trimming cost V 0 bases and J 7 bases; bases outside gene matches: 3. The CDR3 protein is CASSLDGGGNEQFF. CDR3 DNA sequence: TGCGCCAGCAGCTTGGATGGCGGGGGGAATGAGCAGTTCTTC.

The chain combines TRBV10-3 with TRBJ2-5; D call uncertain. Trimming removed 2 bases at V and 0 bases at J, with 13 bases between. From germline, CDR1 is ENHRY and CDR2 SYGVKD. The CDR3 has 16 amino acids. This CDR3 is CAISEPPWADQETQYF. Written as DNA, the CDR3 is TGTGCCATCAGTGAGCCCCCCTGGGCAGACCAAGAGACCCAGTACTTC.

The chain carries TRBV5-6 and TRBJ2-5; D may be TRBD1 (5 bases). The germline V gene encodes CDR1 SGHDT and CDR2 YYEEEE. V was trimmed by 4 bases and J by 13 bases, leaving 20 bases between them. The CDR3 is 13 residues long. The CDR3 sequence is CASSDGARVQGYF. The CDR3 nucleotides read TGTGCCAGCAGCGATGGGGCCCGGGTCCAGGGGTACTTC.

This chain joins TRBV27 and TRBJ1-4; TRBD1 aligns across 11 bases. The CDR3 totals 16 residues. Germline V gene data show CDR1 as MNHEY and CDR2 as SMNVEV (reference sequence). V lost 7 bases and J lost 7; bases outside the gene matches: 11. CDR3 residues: CASKGQGVVGSEKLFF. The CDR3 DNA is TGTGCCAGCAAGGGACAGGGGGTCGTGGGGAGTGAAAAACTGTTTTTT.

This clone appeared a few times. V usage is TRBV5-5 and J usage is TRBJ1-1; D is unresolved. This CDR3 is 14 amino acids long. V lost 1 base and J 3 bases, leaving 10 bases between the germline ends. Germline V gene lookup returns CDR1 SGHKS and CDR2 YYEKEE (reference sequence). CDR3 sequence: CASSLSVGHTEAFF. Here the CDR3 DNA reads TGTGCCAGCAGCTTGTCTGTGGGCCACACTGAAGCTTTCTTT.

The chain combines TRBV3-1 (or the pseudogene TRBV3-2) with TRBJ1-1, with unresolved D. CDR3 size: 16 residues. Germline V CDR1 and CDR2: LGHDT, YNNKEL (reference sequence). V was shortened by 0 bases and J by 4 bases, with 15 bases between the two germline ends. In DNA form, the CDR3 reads TGTGCCAGCAGCCAAGAGGCCGGACTCGCGACCACTGAAGCTTTCTTT. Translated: CASSQEAGLATTEAFF.

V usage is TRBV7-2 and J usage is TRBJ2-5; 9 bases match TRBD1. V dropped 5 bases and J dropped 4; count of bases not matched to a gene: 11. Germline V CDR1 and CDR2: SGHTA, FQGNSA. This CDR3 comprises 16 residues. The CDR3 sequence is CASSTVGTGGGETQYF. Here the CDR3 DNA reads TGTGCCAGCAGCACAGTCGGAACAGGGGGCGGAGAGACCCAGTACTTC.

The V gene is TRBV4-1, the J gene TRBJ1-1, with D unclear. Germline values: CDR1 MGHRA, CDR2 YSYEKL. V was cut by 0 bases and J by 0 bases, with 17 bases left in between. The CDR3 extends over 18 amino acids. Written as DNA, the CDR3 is TGCGCCAGCAGCCAAGATTCGGGTCGAGTGTTCATGAACACTGAAGCTTTCTTT. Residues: CASSQDSGRVFMNTEAFF.

In nucleotides, the CDR3 is TGTGCCAGCAGCGCCACCGGAGAGGGAAAACTGTTTTTT. It yields the protein CASSATGEGKLFF. The chain couples TRBV9 to TRBJ1-4; the D is unclear. Germline values: CDR1 SGDLS, CDR2 YYNGEE. CDR3 length equals 13 residues. V was trimmed by 3 bases and J by 10 bases, leaving 13 bases between them.

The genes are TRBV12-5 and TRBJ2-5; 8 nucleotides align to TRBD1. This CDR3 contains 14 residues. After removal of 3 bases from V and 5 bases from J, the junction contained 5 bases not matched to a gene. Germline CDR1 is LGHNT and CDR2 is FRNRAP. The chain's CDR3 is CASGFITGGETQYF. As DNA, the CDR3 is TGTGCTAGTGGTTTCATCACAGGGGGGGAGACCCAGTACTTC. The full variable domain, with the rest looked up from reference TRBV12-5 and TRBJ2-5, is DARVTQTPRHKVTEMGQEVTMRCQPILGHNTVFWYRQTMMQGLELLAYFRNRAPLDDSGMPKDRFSAEMPDATLATLKIQPSEPRDSAVYFCASGFITGGETQYFGPGTRLLVL.

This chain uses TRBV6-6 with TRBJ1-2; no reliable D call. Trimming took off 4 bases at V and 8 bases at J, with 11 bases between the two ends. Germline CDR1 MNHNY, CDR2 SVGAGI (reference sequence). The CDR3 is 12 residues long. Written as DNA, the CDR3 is TGTGCCAGCAGTTCCGGGAGTAGGGGCTACACCTTC. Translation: CASSSGSRGYTF.

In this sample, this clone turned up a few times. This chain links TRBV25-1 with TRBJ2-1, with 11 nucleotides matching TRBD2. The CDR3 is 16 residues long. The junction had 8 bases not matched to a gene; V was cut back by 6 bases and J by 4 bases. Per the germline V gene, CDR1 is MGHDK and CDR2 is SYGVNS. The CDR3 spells CASRGALAGGYNEQFF. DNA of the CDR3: TGTGCCAGCAGGGGGGCCCTAGCGGGGGGTTACAATGAGCAGTTCTTC.

The CDR3 sequence is CASSPRGTGRGQETQYF. CDR3 DNA: TGTGCCAGCAGCCCACGAGGGACAGGGAGAGGACAAGAGACCCAGTACTTC. The chain employs TRBV7-2 and TRBJ2-5, with 9 bases aligning to TRBD1. Losses at the gene ends were 5 bases for V and 2 bases for J; bases not matched to a gene: 12. From germline, CDR1 is SGHTA and CDR2 FQGNSA. The CDR3 length is 17 residues. The full variable domain, with the rest looked up from reference TRBV7-2 and TRBJ2-5, is GAGVSQSPSNKVTEKGKDVELRCDPISGHTALYWYRQSLGQGLEFLIYFQGNSAPDKSGLPSDRFSAERTGGSVSTLTIQRTQQEDSAVYLCASSPRGTGRGQETQYFGPGTRLLVL.

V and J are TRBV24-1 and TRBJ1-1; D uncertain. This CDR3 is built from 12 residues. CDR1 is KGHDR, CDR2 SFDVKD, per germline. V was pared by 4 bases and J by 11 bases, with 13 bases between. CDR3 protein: CATSDPLGAAFF. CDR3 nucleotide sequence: TGTGCCACCAGTGACCCCTTAGGTGCGGCTTTCTTT.

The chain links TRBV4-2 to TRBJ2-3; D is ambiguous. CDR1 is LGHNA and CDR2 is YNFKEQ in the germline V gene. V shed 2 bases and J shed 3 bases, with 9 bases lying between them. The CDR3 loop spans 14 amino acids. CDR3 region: CASSQRITTDTQYF. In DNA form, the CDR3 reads TGTGCCAGCAGCCAAAGGATTACGACAGATACGCAGTATTTT.